This TCR beta chain was identified during a study of PD-1 blockade in classical Hodgkin lymphoma. Study information: Treatment was intravenous nivolumab, 3 mg/kg every 2 weeks, until progression.

The method was immunoSEQ multiplex PCR; TCRdb's version includes in-frame clones alone and lacks a portion of them. The sample records about 24,000 clones, around 80% being singletons. A word on this clone: Its antigen is currently unknown.

All trial patients relapsed after autologous stem cell transplantation. Findings and caveats of the study: Possibly reflecting disease activity or prior therapy, repertoire differences have causes that remain undefined.

CDR3 length: 16 amino acids. J was trimmed by 4 bases and V by 2 bases; bases with no gene match: 10. The germline CDR1 and CDR2 sequences are MGHRA and YSYEKL. This rearrangement joins TRBV4-1 to TRBJ1-1; 7 positions match TRBD1. The sample here was peripheral blood mononuclear cells (PBMCs), taken at baseline. This receptor was taken from a human donor with classical Hodgkin lymphoma. The DNA of the CDR3 is TGCGCCAGCAGCCAACCTTGGGGCAGGGGGATCACTGAAGCTTTCTTT. Translation: CASSQPWGRGITEAFF.